This TCR beta chain was sequenced in a study of blood T cell repertoires in COVID-19. This table comes from immunoSEQ multiplex PCR, and its TCRdb copy is limited to in-frame clones, with some not included. The sample shows 230,000 or so clones, around 90% of them seen only once. Trimming cost V 0 bases and J 1 base, with 6 bases left between them. This CDR3 has 14 residues. In germline, CDR1 is KGHSH, CDR2 LQKENI. The chain employs TRBV18 and TRBJ1-2; D remains unclear. The sequenced sample consisted of peripheral blood. This sequence was found in a woman aged 60 to 75 with COVID-19, enrolled during active disease. In DNA form, the CDR3 reads TGTGCCAGCTCACCACCTACAATTAACTATGGCTACACCTTC. Translating gives CASSPPTINYGYTF.